The clone carrying this T cell receptor (beta chain) came up once. Per the authors' pipeline: Estimation of nucleated cell counts relied on the amplification of reference gene primers. The repertoire was sequenced with immunoSEQ multiplex PCR; TCRdb's copy has only in-frame clones and lacks some. D and trimming come from the DNA, and the V and J calls and clone size come from that table. The sample holds hundreds of thousands of clones, around 84% seen once. The data originate from a study of blood T cell repertoires in COVID-19. As for the study in general: From T cells, B-cell-depleted T cells, or PBMCs came the material, which was cDNA or gDNA.

The CDR3 loop spans 15 amino acids. The V gene's germline CDR1 is MDHEN and CDR2 SYDVKM. The V and J ends lost 7 bases and 5 bases, in that order; junction bases with no gene match: 7. Sequences were obtained from peripheral blood. This sequence joins TRBV28 and TRBJ2-7; 14 bases are a match to TRBD2. The clonotype comes from a woman of 80 years or more with active or convalescent COVID-19. CDR3 bases: TGTGCCAGCATGACTAGCGGGGGGGGTACCCACGAGCAGTACTTC. Protein: CASMTSGGGTHEQYF.